This entry describes one T cell receptor beta chain. Its antigen is currently unknown. These data originate in a study of cytomegalovirus exposure and HLA in healthy donors. The wider study: Researchers previously reported finding more than 100 million unique TCR beta sequences from about 179 million T cells. Study-wide results and limits: Per a prior analysis, the majority of TCR beta V segments were productive roughly 87% or roughly 30% of the time. By a later analysis, the bulk of CMV-associated TCR beta chains appeared HLA-restricted.

The PCR had 60 Vbeta and 13 Jbeta primers. Measured with immunoSEQ multiplex PCR; TCRdb has only the in-frame clones, and not every one. The table includes 250,000 to 350,000 clones, roughly 90% detected once. V dropped 5 bases and J dropped 4; count of bases not matched to a gene: 7. Germline values: CDR1 MNHEY, CDR2 SMNVEV (reference sequence). This CDR3 is built from 15 residues. The source material was PBMCs. The genes are TRBV27 and TRBJ2-7; the match to TRBD2 covers 11 bases. The receptor comes from a man aged 35 to 55 in good health and CMV-seropositive. The CDR3 coding sequence is TGTGCCAGCAGTACGACTAGCGGGAAAGAGTACGAGCAGTACTTC. Its protein is CASSTTSGKEYEQYF.